These T cell receptor beta chains were read from a single sample in a study of OX40 agonist ivuxolimab in advanced cancers. Generated by immunoSEQ multiplex PCR, the TCRdb table keeps only in-frame clones and is missing some. The sample has 100,000 or so clones, about nine tenths seen once. The starting material was CD4+ or CD8+ T cells sorted from blood, obtained in a trial of the OX40 agonist ivuxolimab. The receptors shown here come from an adult with an advanced solid tumor such as melanoma, head and neck, liver or kidney cancer. The CDR3 runs from the conserved cysteine through the conserved F or W. The order of the fields is D gene, J gene, clone size, V gene, CDR3 protein, CDR3 DNA. A D gene is named only where the DNA matches it firmly. Expanded clones get a size class; other rows say once, few or many, or leave the size out.

d_gene: .
j_gene: TRBJ2-4
abundance: .
v_gene: TRBV7-9
CDR3aa: CASSPRSLASNIQYF
CDR3nt: TGTGCCAGCAGCCCCCGTTCCCTAGCAAGCAACATTCAGTACTTC

d_gene: .
j_gene: TRBJ2-3
abundance: .
v_gene: TRBV7-2
CDR3aa: CASSLGQGADTQYF
CDR3nt: TGTGCCAGCAGCTTAGGCCAGGGCGCAGATACGCAGTATTTT

d_gene: .
j_gene: TRBJ2-7
abundance: .
v_gene: TRBV20-1
CDR3aa: CSARPNYEQYF
CDR3nt: TGCAGTGCTAGACCTAACTACGAGCAGTACTTC

d_gene: .
j_gene: TRBJ1-2
abundance: .
v_gene: TRBV5-1
CDR3aa: CASSLGPDYGYTF
CDR3nt: TGCGCCAGCAGCTTGGGACCGGACTATGGCTACACCTTC

d_gene: TRBD1
j_gene: TRBJ2-2
abundance: .
v_gene: TRBV27
CDR3aa: CASSPDRRNTGELFF
CDR3nt: TGTGCCAGCAGTCCGGACAGGAGGAACACCGGGGAGCTGTTTTTT

d_gene: .
j_gene: TRBJ1-5
abundance: .
v_gene: TRBV19
CDR3aa: CASSIRDQNQPQHF
CDR3nt: TGTGCCAGTAGTATCCGGGACCAGAATCAGCCCCAGCATTTT

d_gene: .
j_gene: TRBJ2-7
abundance: .
v_gene: TRBV7-8
CDR3aa: CASSRSGFYEQYF
CDR3nt: TGTGCCAGCAGCCGGTCGGGATTCTACGAGCAGTACTTC

d_gene: TRBD1
j_gene: TRBJ1-4
abundance: few
v_gene: TRBV28
CDR3aa: CASSFWDRENEKLFF
CDR3nt: TGTGCCAGCAGTTTTTGGGACAGGGAGAATGAAAAACTGTTTTTT

d_gene: TRBD1
j_gene: TRBJ1-4
abundance: .
v_gene: TRBV7-2
CDR3aa: CASSLAGTVLGEKLFF
CDR3nt: TGTGCCAGCAGCTTAGCCGGGACAGTGCTCGGGGAAAAACTGTTTTTT

d_gene: .
j_gene: TRBJ2-5
abundance: few
v_gene: TRBV18
CDR3aa: CASSWTEETQYF
CDR3nt: TGTGCCAGCTCATGGACAGAAGAGACCCAGTACTTC

d_gene: TRBD1
j_gene: TRBJ2-5
abundance: .
v_gene: TRBV7-9
CDR3aa: CATDLRQGGETQYF
CDR3nt: TGTGCCACCGATCTCCGACAGGGCGGAGAGACCCAGTACTTC

d_gene: TRBD1
j_gene: TRBJ1-5
abundance: .
v_gene: TRBV4-1
CDR3aa: CASSQDQGAHQPQHF
CDR3nt: TGCGCCAGCAGCCAAGACCAGGGGGCCCATCAGCCCCAGCATTTT

d_gene: .
j_gene: TRBJ2-2
abundance: .
v_gene: TRBV6-5
CDR3aa: CASSFQTSNTGELFF
CDR3nt: TGTGCCAGCAGTTTTCAGACATCGAACACCGGGGAGCTGTTTTTT

d_gene: .
j_gene: TRBJ1-4
abundance: .
v_gene: TRBV6-5
CDR3aa: CASSYSGAHNEKLFF
CDR3nt: TGTGCCAGCAGTTACTCAGGGGCGCATAATGAAAAACTGTTTTTT

d_gene: .
j_gene: TRBJ1-5
abundance: .
v_gene: TRBV30
CDR3aa: CAWSVGRGQPQHF
CDR3nt: TGTGCCTGGAGTGTAGGGCGCGGTCAGCCCCAGCATTTT

d_gene: .
j_gene: TRBJ2-2
abundance: .
v_gene: TRBV7-3
CDR3aa: CASSLTRTGTGAGELFF
CDR3nt: TGTGCCAGCAGCTTAACCCGGACAGGAACGGGGGCCGGGGAGCTGTTTTTT

d_gene: .
j_gene: TRBJ2-7
abundance: .
v_gene: TRBV28
CDR3aa: CASSLQGVRGKVEQYF
CDR3nt: TGTGCCAGCAGTTTACAGGGAGTCCGCGGGAAGGTCGAGCAGTACTTC

d_gene: .
j_gene: TRBJ1-2
abundance: .
v_gene: TRBV6-5
CDR3aa: CASSYETGRGYGYTF
CDR3nt: TGTGCCAGCAGTTACGAAACAGGGAGGGGGTATGGCTACACCTTC

d_gene: TRBD2
j_gene: TRBJ2-7
abundance: few
v_gene: TRBV5-1
CDR3aa: CASSSGSGNEQYF
CDR3nt: TGCGCCAGCAGCTCGGGTAGCGGGAACGAGCAGTACTTC

d_gene: TRBD2
j_gene: TRBJ2-1
abundance: .
v_gene: TRBV6-6
CDR3aa: CASSYPRGREVSQFF
CDR3nt: TGTGCCAGCAGTTACCCCCGGGGGCGGGAGGTCTCTCAGTTCTTC

d_gene: TRBD2
j_gene: TRBJ2-1
abundance: .
v_gene: TRBV27
CDR3aa: CASRLNQRGGYNEQFF
CDR3nt: TGTGCCAGCAGGCTCAATCAGCGGGGCGGGTACAATGAGCAGTTCTTC

d_gene: TRBD1
j_gene: TRBJ2-1
abundance: .
v_gene: TRBV6-6
CDR3aa: CASRAGTGGNEQFF
CDR3nt: TGTGCCAGCAGGGCAGGGACAGGGGGAAATGAGCAGTTCTTC

d_gene: TRBD1
j_gene: TRBJ1-1
abundance: few
v_gene: TRBV6-1
CDR3aa: CASSTIQGASEAFF
CDR3nt: TGTGCCAGCAGTACAATTCAGGGGGCCTCTGAAGCTTTCTTT

d_gene: .
j_gene: TRBJ1-2
abundance: .
v_gene: TRBV9
CDR3aa: CASSVSGVGYTF
CDR3nt: TGTGCCAGCAGCGTCTCCGGGGTGGGCTACACCTTC

d_gene: TRBD1
j_gene: TRBJ2-2
abundance: .
v_gene: TRBV4-3
CDR3aa: CASSQVAQGAGGELFF
CDR3nt: TGCGCCAGCAGCCAAGTCGCGCAGGGGGCAGGCGGGGAGCTGTTTTTT

d_gene: TRBD2
j_gene: TRBJ2-1
abundance: .
v_gene: TRBV19
CDR3aa: CASRGLAGNSATQFF
CDR3nt: TGTGCCAGTAGGGGACTAGCGGGAAACTCTGCGACGCAGTTCTTC

d_gene: .
j_gene: TRBJ2-5
abundance: .
v_gene: TRBV13
CDR3aa: CASSRQIHRETQYF
CDR3nt: TGTGCCAGCAGCCGCCAGATCCACAGGGAGACCCAGTACTTC

d_gene: TRBD2
j_gene: TRBJ2-1
abundance: .
v_gene: TRBV15
CDR3aa: CATSRDPLSPWTSGIYNEQFF
CDR3nt: TGTGCCACCAGCAGAGATCCCTTAAGCCCCTGGACTAGCGGGATCTACAATGAGCAGTTCTTC

d_gene: .
j_gene: TRBJ2-1
abundance: .
v_gene: TRBV15
CDR3aa: CATSRDLRGLYNEQFF
CDR3nt: TGTGCCACCAGCAGAGATTTGAGGGGCCTTTACAATGAGCAGTTCTTC

d_gene: TRBD2
j_gene: TRBJ2-7
abundance: .
v_gene: TRBV18
CDR3aa: CASSREAGPYEQYF
CDR3nt: TGTGCCAGCTCCCGGGAGGCAGGTCCCTACGAGCAGTACTTC

d_gene: .
j_gene: TRBJ1-2
abundance: .
v_gene: TRBV5-1
CDR3aa: CASSLDPGGYTF
CDR3nt: TGCGCCAGCAGCTTGGACCCGGGAGGCTACACCTTC

d_gene: .
j_gene: TRBJ2-1
abundance: .
v_gene: TRBV7-2
CDR3aa: CASSLDWQGYNEQFF
CDR3nt: TGTGCCAGCAGCTTAGATTGGCAGGGCTACAATGAGCAGTTCTTC

d_gene: TRBD2
j_gene: TRBJ2-1
abundance: .
v_gene: TRBV5-4
CDR3aa: CASTSSGSSYNEQFF
CDR3nt: TGTGCCAGCACCAGTAGCGGGAGTTCGTACAATGAGCAGTTCTTC

d_gene: .
j_gene: TRBJ2-1
abundance: .
v_gene: TRBV14
CDR3aa: CASSQVWNEQFF
CDR3nt: TGTGCCAGCAGCCAGGTTTGGAATGAGCAGTTCTTC

d_gene: TRBD1
j_gene: TRBJ2-1
abundance: .
v_gene: TRBV2
CDR3aa: CASSRGTGGRTHNEQFF
CDR3nt: TGTGCCAGCAGTCGAGGGACAGGGGGCAGAACACACAATGAGCAGTTCTTC

d_gene: .
j_gene: TRBJ2-1
abundance: .
v_gene: TRBV5-5
CDR3aa: CASSSDIHNEQFF
CDR3nt: TGTGCCAGCAGCTCGGACATCCACAATGAGCAGTTCTTC

d_gene: TRBD1
j_gene: TRBJ2-1
abundance: .
v_gene: TRBV10-1
CDR3aa: CASSDIGRTGGHSYNEQFF
CDR3nt: TGCGCCAGCAGTGATATAGGTAGAACAGGGGGACATTCCTACAATGAGCAGTTCTTC

d_gene: .
j_gene: TRBJ2-7
abundance: .
v_gene: TRBV28
CDR3aa: CASKRTNYEQYF
CDR3nt: TGTGCCAGCAAGCGGACCAACTACGAGCAGTACTTC